This T cell receptor beta chain was recovered during a study of cytomegalovirus exposure and HLA in healthy donors. The PCR made use of 60 Vbeta and 13 Jbeta primers. TCRdb keeps only in-frame clones here, not all; method: immunoSEQ multiplex PCR. The table lists about 190,000 clones, 75% to 85% of them singletons. Germline-derived CDR1 and CDR2 are LGHNA and YSLEER. The CDR3 totals 17 residues. V gave up 1 base and J gave up 5 bases, with 18 bases separating them. With respect to this clone: What it binds is unknown.

Findings of the study overall: A later analysis reportedly identified an Asian-associated ancestry cluster as carrying fewer N-insertions than the roughly 700-donor mean. Data from an earlier analysis indicated that most TCR beta V segments were productive either about 87% or about 30% of the time. Later analysis identified a missense DCLRE1C variant that was linked to TCR beta V- and J-gene trimming.

This receptor was obtained from a woman between 50 and 59 years old in good health and CMV-seronegative. The sequencing input was PBMCs. The chain joins TRBV4-3 to TRBJ2-1, with D tentatively TRBD1 (6 bases). Written as DNA, the CDR3 is TGCGCCAGCAGCCAAGGGCTCTTTTCGGGACAAAACAATGAGCAGTTCTTC. Residues: CASSQGLFSGQNNEQFF.